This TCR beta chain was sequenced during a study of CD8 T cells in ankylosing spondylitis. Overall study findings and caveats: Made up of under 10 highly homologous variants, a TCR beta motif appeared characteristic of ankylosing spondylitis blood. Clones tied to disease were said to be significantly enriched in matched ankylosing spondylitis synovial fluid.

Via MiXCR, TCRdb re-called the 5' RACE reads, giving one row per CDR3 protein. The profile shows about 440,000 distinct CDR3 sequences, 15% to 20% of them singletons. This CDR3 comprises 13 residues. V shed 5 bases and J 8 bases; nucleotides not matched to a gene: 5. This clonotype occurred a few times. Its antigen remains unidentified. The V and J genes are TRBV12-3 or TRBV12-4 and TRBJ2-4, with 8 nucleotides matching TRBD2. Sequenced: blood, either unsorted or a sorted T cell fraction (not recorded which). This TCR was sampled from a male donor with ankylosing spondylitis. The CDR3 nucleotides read TGTGCCAGCAGTAAGGGACTAGTAGACATTCAGTACTTC. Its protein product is CASSKGLVDIQYF.